These T cell receptor beta chains were read from a single sample in a study of T-cell memory formation after mild COVID-19. TCRdb independently ran MiXCR on the 5' RACE reads; one entry per CDR3 protein. The sample holds roughly 480,000 distinct CDR3 sequences, about 23% seen once. The sample consisted of PBMCs or a T cell subset sorted from them (not recorded which). The receptor set was obtained from an adult woman who had mild COVID-19 (a few samples of this study predate the infection). Cell type and time point are not known. Both conserved end residues are part of each CDR3. Fields, in order: D gene, V gene, CDR3 length, clone size, J gene, CDR3 DNA, CDR3 protein. The D gene is left open where the match is weak. Only some rows state a clone size, as once, few, many or a class for expanded clones.

NA	TRBV5-1	16	NA	TRBJ1-1	TGCGCCAGCAGCTTGGCCGGACAAAAGTTGAACACTGAAGCTTTCTTT	CASSLAGQKLNTEAFF
NA	TRBV15	13	few	TRBJ2-7	TGTGCCACCAGCAGAGGGACGAGTACCGAGCAGTACTTC	CATSRGTSTEQYF
NA	TRBV29-1	12	many	TRBJ2-3	TGCAGCGTTAGAGACGGGACAGATACGCAGTATTTT	CSVRDGTDTQYF
TRBD1	TRBV6-5	14	NA	TRBJ2-3	TGTGCCAGCAGCCAGCGACAGGGATCAGATACGCAGTATTTT	CASSQRQGSDTQYF
TRBD1	TRBV5-6	15	NA	TRBJ1-5	TGTGCCAGCAGCCCAAAGGGGGCGGGAAATCAGCCCCAGCATTTT	CASSPKGAGNQPQHF
NA	TRBV4-3	14	NA	TRBJ2-7	TGCGCCAGCAGCCAAGATTTTGGCGGGTACGAGCAGTACTTC	CASSQDFGGYEQYF
TRBD1	TRBV6-2/TRBV6-3	14	NA	TRBJ2-2	TGTGCCAGCAACCTGGACAGGGTGACCGGGGAGCTGTTTTTT	CASNLDRVTGELFF
NA	TRBV6-1	16	NA	TRBJ1-2	TGTGCCAGCAAGACCGTATACACAGGGTTCTTTGATGGCTACACCTTC	CASKTVYTGFFDGYTF
NA	TRBV5-1	12	many	TRBJ2-1	TGCGCCAGCAGCTCACTCAACAATGAGCAGTTCTTC	CASSSLNNEQFF
TRBD1	TRBV7-9	15	many	TRBJ2-1	TGTGCCAGCAGCCTCGGACAGGGCTCCTACAATGAGCAGTTCTTC	CASSLGQGSYNEQFF
TRBD2	TRBV2	16	NA	TRBJ2-1	TGTGCCAGCCCGCGGGGGGTCGGGAGCTCCTACAATGAGCAGTTCTTC	CASPRGVGSSYNEQFF
NA	TRBV7-9	18	NA	TRBJ2-1	TGTGCCAGCATTCCCGCACAGGGGGGGCTTCTCTCCTACAATGAGCAGTTCTTC	CASIPAQGGLLSYNEQFF
NA	TRBV5-1	11	NA	TRBJ2-1	TGCGCCAGCAGCCGGGCCAATGAGCAGTTCTTC	CASSRANEQFF
NA	TRBV20-1	12	NA	TRBJ2-7	TGCAGTGCTGGGAGACGCTCCTACGAGCAGTACTTC	CSAGRRSYEQYF
NA	TRBV18	15	NA	TRBJ2-7	TGTGCCAGCTCACCAAAACCGGCCGGGTACTACGAGCAGTACTTC	CASSPKPAGYYEQYF
NA	TRBV7-9	15	NA	TRBJ2-6	TGTGCCAGCAGCTTGGCACTCTATGGGGCCAACGTCCTGACTTTC	CASSLALYGANVLTF
NA	TRBV6-5	12	NA	TRBJ1-4	TGTGCCAGCAGTTCTACCGGGACCAAACTGTTTTTT	CASSSTGTKLFF
TRBD2	TRBV11-2	13	NA	TRBJ2-1	TGTGCCGGGGGACTAGCGGGAGGATCGGACCTGTTCTTC	CAGGLAGGSDLFF
TRBD1	TRBV7-9	14	few	TRBJ2-7	TGTGCCAGCAGCGTGGGACAGGGCCTAAGCGAGCAGTACTTC	CASSVGQGLSEQYF
TRBD1	TRBV13	14	NA	TRBJ2-7	TGTGCCAGCAGCCCCCGACAGGGGGGGGTCGAGCAGTACTTC	CASSPRQGGVEQYF
TRBD2	TRBV12-3/TRBV12-4	14	NA	TRBJ2-1	TGTGCCACCCAGGAAAGCGGGGAACACAATGAGCAGTTCTTC	CATQESGEHNEQFF
NA	TRBV30	13	few	TRBJ2-1	TGTGCCTGGAGATTGGGACTTCGTAATGAGCAGTTCTTC	CAWRLGLRNEQFF
TRBD2	TRBV7-3	13	few	TRBJ2-5	TGTGCCAGCAGCCGGGGGGTAGGACAGACCCAGTACTTC	CASSRGVGQTQYF
NA	TRBV12-3/TRBV12-4	14	many	TRBJ2-7	TGTGCCAGCAGTTTAGGGGGCAGAGCCTACGAGCAGTACTTC	CASSLGGRAYEQYF
NA	TRBV13	14	NA	TRBJ1-1	TGTGCCAGCAGCTTAGTGACAGCGAACACTGAAGCTTTCTTT	CASSLVTANTEAFF
NA	TRBV20-1	13	NA	TRBJ2-7	TGCAGTGCAAAGGGACTGCTGAGCTACGAGCAGTACTTC	CSAKGLLSYEQYF
TRBD2	TRBV4-1	15	NA	TRBJ2-1	TGCGCCAGCAGCTTAGCTAGCGGGGGGGCGAATGAGCAGTTCTTC	CASSLASGGANEQFF
TRBD1	TRBV7-2	19	few	TRBJ2-7	TGTGCCAGCAGCCGGTCCGGGACAGGGGGGTTAGCAGGCTCCTACGAGCAGTACTTC	CASSRSGTGGLAGSYEQYF
NA	TRBV12-3/TRBV12-4	13	few	TRBJ2-1	TGTGCCAGCATCAAACAACTGAACAATGAGCAGTTCTTC	CASIKQLNNEQFF